One sample yielded the 3 T cell receptor beta chains listed below, sequenced in a study of T-cell reconstitution after alpha-beta-depleted transplantation in children. Unique molecular identifiers were used in preparing the TCRbeta library. In TCRdb, the PCR reads were re-called with MiXCR into one record per CDR3 protein. The repertoire holds 610,000 or so distinct CDR3 sequences, around 27% seen once, with about a third in the top ten. This material consisted of PBMCs, taken before TCRalphabeta/CD19-depleted stem cell transplant. The receptors originated from a boy under three years old with Wiskott-Aldrich syndrome, due to receive a stem cell transplant.

The chain carries TRBV12-3 or TRBV12-4 and TRBJ2-7, with 14 nucleotides matching TRBD2. J gave up 12 bases and V 6 bases, and 10 bases lay outside the gene matches. CDR3 length: 14 residues. The CDR3 spells CASRRTGTSGSLYF. The DNA of the CDR3 is TGTGCCAGCAGGCGAACCGGGACTAGCGGGAGTTTGTACTTC.

This clonotype appeared many times. The chain couples TRBV5-1 to TRBJ2-1; the D gene is possibly TRBD2 (5 bases). With 0 bases removed from V and 6 bases from J, the gap between germline ends came to 10 bases. This CDR3 is 14 amino acids long. Germline V gives CDR1 SGHRS, CDR2 YFSETQ. The CDR3 region has the DNA TGCGCCAGCAGCTTGGCGACGGGAAGCAATGAGCAGTTCTTC. Encoded protein: CASSLATGSNEQFF.

The rearrangement joins TRBV28 to TRBJ2-1, with a possible D match to TRBD2 (6 bases). This CDR3 contains 13 residues. Trimming cost V 5 bases and J 9 bases, with 14 bases left between them. Per germline, CDR1 MDHEN and CDR2 SYDVKM. The CDR3 DNA reads TGTGCCAGCAGTAAGACTAGTTGGTCTGAGCAGTTCTTC. Protein product: CASSKTSWSEQFF. Full variable domain (missing parts from reference TRBV28 and TRBJ2-1): DVKVTQSSRYLVKRTGEKVFLECVQDMDHENMFWYRQDPGLGLRLIYFSYDVKMKEKGDIPEGYSVSREKKERFSLILESASTNQTSMYLCASSKTSWSEQFFGPGTRLTVL.